This TCR beta chain was obtained from a study of blood T cell repertoires in COVID-19. In the study overall: The study drew acute and convalescent COVID-19 samples from the United States, Italy and Spain. The cDNA or gDNA used as material had been derived from T cells, B-cell-depleted T cells, or PBMCs.

Measured with immunoSEQ multiplex PCR; TCRdb has only the in-frame clones, and not every one. The data contain 350,000 to 500,000 clones, around 90% of them singletons. Trimming took 1 base from V and 4 from J, leaving 17 bases between them. Per germline, CDR1 GTSNPN and CDR2 SVGIG (reference sequence). The CDR3 has 17 residues. The chain is built from TRBV30 and TRBJ1-6, with D maybe TRBD1 (5 bases). The TCR was taken from a young man with COVID-19, enrolled during active disease. The sample comprised peripheral blood. The CDR3 DNA reads as TGTGCCTGGAGTGCCCTGGCATACGGGGGATATAATTCACCCCTCCACTTT. Its translation: CAWSALAYGGYNSPLHF.